This is a list of T cell receptor beta chains from one sample in a study of OX40 agonist ivuxolimab in advanced cancers. The assay was immunoSEQ multiplex PCR, and TCRdb's table has in-frame clones only and misses some. The sample lists 90,000 to 100,000 clones; around 83% were seen once. The source material was CD4+ or CD8+ T cells sorted from blood, sampled in a trial of the OX40 agonist ivuxolimab. The receptors shown here come from an adult with an advanced solid tumor such as melanoma, head and neck, liver or kidney cancer. Both conserved end residues are part of each CDR3. The D gene is left open where the match is weak. Clone size is shown for a subset of rows, as once, few, many or a class of expanded clone.

TRBJ2-1 TRBV15 few 14 TRBD1 CAVGYRGRGVEQFF TGTGCCGTGGGGTACAGGGGGCGAGGTGTTGAGCAGTTCTTC
TRBJ2-5 TRBV7-9 - 14 TRBD1 CASSPGQVTETQYF TGTGCCAGCAGCCCGGGACAGGTGACAGAGACCCAGTACTTC
TRBJ1-5 TRBV2 - 13 - CASKVLGNQPQHF TGTGCCAGCAAAGTTCTGGGCAATCAGCCCCAGCATTTT
TRBJ2-2 TRBV28 - 16 - CASSPAGATNTGELFF TGTGCCAGCAGTCCGGCAGGGGCGACGAACACCGGGGAGCTGTTTTTT
TRBJ1-1 TRBV5-5 - 15 - CASSLEGRMNTEAFF TGTGCCAGCAGCTTGGAGGGCAGGATGAACACTGAAGCTTTCTTT
TRBJ1-5 TRBV6-5 few 14 - CASSPLTRSQPQHF TGTGCCAGCAGTCCCCTTACACGGAGTCAGCCCCAGCATTTT
TRBJ2-5 TRBV30 - 11 - CAWSVGPAKYF TGTGCCTGGAGTGTAGGGCCGGCCAAGTACTTC
TRBJ2-2 TRBV5-4 - 15 TRBD1 CASSRDRVNTGELFF TGTGCCAGCAGCAGGGACAGGGTGAACACCGGGGAGCTGTTTTTT
TRBJ1-1 TRBV6-5 - 12 TRBD1 CASSRDRGKAFF TGTGCCAGCAGCCGGGACAGGGGTAAAGCTTTCTTT
TRBJ1-2 TRBV28 - 13 - CASSLGILRLYAF TGTGCCAGCAGTTTAGGCATTCTAAGGCTCTACGCCTTC
TRBJ2-7 TRBV6-5 - 15 - CASSYSDSQPYEQYF TGTGCCAGCAGTTACTCGGACAGTCAACCCTACGAGCAGTACTTC
TRBJ2-2 TRBV5-4 - 17 TRBD2 CASSLSASGGLNGELFF TGTGCCAGCAGCTTGAGTGCTAGCGGGGGGCTAAACGGGGAGCTGTTTTTT
TRBJ2-2 TRBV7-3 few 16 - CASSPIGTANTGELFF TGTGCCAGCAGCCCCATCGGGACGGCGAACACCGGGGAGCTGTTTTTT
TRBJ2-5 TRBV11-3 - 13 - CASSLGAQETQYF TGTGCCAGCAGCTTGGGGGCACAAGAGACCCAGTACTTC
TRBJ1-3 TRBV4-2 - 17 TRBD1 CASSQGGQGAGGNTIYF TGTGCCAGCAGCCAAGGGGGACAGGGGGCAGGCGGAAACACCATATATTTT
TRBJ2-1 TRBV4-2 - 14 - CASSGGSNLHEQFF TGTGCCAGCAGTGGGGGGTCCAATCTCCATGAGCAGTTCTTC
TRBJ2-1 TRBV7-3 - 17 TRBD2 CASSLRTSGSPAGEQFF TGTGCCAGCAGCCTGAGGACTAGCGGGAGCCCTGCCGGTGAGCAGTTCTTC
TRBJ2-5 TRBV2 - 14 - CASSEITEWETQYF TGTGCCAGCAGTGAAATAACGGAGTGGGAGACCCAGTACTTC
TRBJ2-4 TRBV11-2 - 15 - CASSFLSKAKNIQYF TGTGCCAGCAGCTTCCTGTCCAAAGCCAAAAACATTCAGTACTTC
TRBJ1-6 TRBV5-1 once 12 - CASRQGSSPLHF TGCGCCAGCAGGCAGGGAAGTTCACCCCTCCACTTT
TRBJ1-5 TRBV2 - 15 - CASQGGVLFNQPQHF TGTGCTTCCCAAGGGGGGGTGTTGTTTAATCAGCCCCAGCATTTT
TRBJ1-1 TRBV19 - 15 - CASSMAVRTYTEAFF TGTGCCAGTAGTATGGCCGTCAGGACGTACACTGAAGCTTTCTTT
TRBJ2-1 TRBV18 - 15 TRBD2 CASRGLAGGDNEQFF TGTGCCAGCCGTGGACTAGCGGGGGGGGACAATGAGCAGTTCTTC
TRBJ2-1 TRBV2 - 16 - CASRARGALTYNEQFF TGTGCCAGCAGGGCCCGGGGAGCCCTAACCTACAATGAGCAGTTCTTC
TRBJ2-4 TRBV2 - 14 - CASSPGLAKNIQYF TGTGCCAGCAGCCCCGGATTAGCCAAAAACATTCAGTACTTC
TRBJ1-5 TRBV6-1 once 12 - CASRGAGQPQHF TGTGCCAGCAGAGGGGCCGGGCAGCCCCAGCATTTT
TRBJ2-7 TRBV6-6 - 15 TRBD1 CASKDPGQGLYEQYF TGTGCCAGCAAAGATCCGGGACAGGGGCTCTACGAGCAGTACTTC
TRBJ1-2 TRBV28 once 14 TRBD1 CASRVDREGFGYTF TGTGCCAGCAGGGTGGACAGGGAGGGCTTTGGCTACACCTTC
TRBJ2-2 TRBV7-2 - 16 - CASRRGGIANTGELFF TGTGCCAGCAGGAGGGGCGGGATTGCGAACACCGGGGAGCTGTTTTTT
TRBJ1-2 TRBV7-2 once 13 - CASSQWDTLGYTF TGTGCCAGCAGCCAATGGGACACTCTTGGCTACACCTTC
TRBJ1-5 TRBV7-3 - 14 - CASSLGGWDQPQHF TGTGCCAGCAGCTTAGGGGGTTGGGATCAGCCCCAGCATTTT
TRBJ1-1 TRBV5-1 - 18 TRBD1 CASSLFFAQRTGNTEAFF TGCGCCAGCAGCTTGTTCTTTGCCCAACGGACAGGGAACACTGAAGCTTTCTTT
TRBJ1-2 TRBV6-6 - 14 - CASSLQRGNYGYTF TGTGCCAGCAGTCTCCAGAGGGGTAACTATGGCTACACCTTC
TRBJ2-1 TRBV6-5 - 13 - CASRVGSNNEQFF TGTGCCAGCAGAGTGGGGTCAAACAATGAGCAGTTCTTC
TRBJ1-1 TRBV5-4 - 15 - CASSQDVFQDTEAFF TGCGCCAGCAGCCAAGATGTCTTCCAAGACACTGAAGCTTTCTTT
TRBJ1-1 TRBV5-4 - 16 - CASSLAGGPLNTEAFF TGTGCCAGCAGCTTGGCCGGAGGGCCCCTGAACACTGAAGCTTTCTTT
TRBJ2-3 TRBV11-2 - 16 - CASSKRGDYGTDTQYF TGTGCCAGCAGCAAAAGGGGGGACTACGGCACAGATACGCAGTATTTT
TRBJ2-5 TRBV28 - 15 TRBD1 CASMAGGSAQETQYF TGTGCCAGCATGGCAGGGGGTTCCGCGCAAGAGACCCAGTACTTC
TRBJ2-5 TRBV6-5 - 13 - CASRLDRMETQYF TGTGCCAGCAGGCTGGACCGTATGGAGACCCAGTACTTC
TRBJ2-7 TRBV11-2 - 12 - CASTEYSYEQYF TGTGCCAGCACCGAGTACTCCTACGAGCAGTACTTC
TRBJ1-5 TRBV6-6 - 14 - CASSYEEYGQPQHF TGTGCCAGCAGTTACGAGGAATATGGTCAGCCCCAGCATTTT
TRBJ2-7 TRBV5-6 few 11 - CASSSAYEQYF TGTGCCAGCAGCTCGGCCTACGAGCAGTACTTC
TRBJ2-5 TRBV27 - 14 - CASSLFGGKETQYF TGTGCCAGCAGTTTATTTGGAGGGAAGGAGACCCAGTACTTC
TRBJ2-7 TRBV4-3 - 13 - CASSQDLPYEQYF TGCGCCAGCAGCCAAGATCTTCCCTACGAGCAGTACTTC
TRBJ2-2 TRBV4-2 - 16 TRBD2 CASSLRLAGDTGELFF TGTGCCAGCAGCCTACGACTAGCGGGAGACACCGGGGAGCTGTTTTTT
TRBJ1-5 TRBV4-2 - 17 - CASSQGGGTDSNQPQHF TGTGCCAGCAGCCAAGGGGGGGGGACGGATAGCAATCAGCCCCAGCATTTT
TRBJ2-1 TRBV28 - 11 - CASSTISGQFF TGTGCCAGCAGCACTATATCTGGGCAGTTCTTC
TRBJ1-1 TRBV25-1 - 13 - CASSGLTSTEAFF TGTGCCAGCAGTGGCCTCACCTCCACTGAAGCTTTCTTT
TRBJ2-3 TRBV27 - 17 TRBD1 CASSYLTGAQGTDTQYF TGTGCCAGCAGTTACCTAACAGGGGCGCAGGGCACAGATACGCAGTATTTT
TRBJ1-4 TRBV7-9 - 14 - CASSSQGFNEKLFF TGTGCCAGCAGCTCCCAGGGATTTAATGAAAAACTGTTTTTT
TRBJ1-2 TRBV28 - 14 - CASSPPGRIYGYTF TGTGCCAGCAGTCCACCGGGACGGATATATGGCTACACCTTC
TRBJ2-2 TRBV19 - 15 - CASSRSSADTGELFF TGTGCCAGTAGCCGGTCATCCGCGGACACCGGGGAGCTGTTTTTT
TRBJ1-2 TRBV28 once 14 - CASRLTYGAYGYTF TGTGCCAGCAGGCTAACCTATGGGGCATATGGCTACACCTTC